Listed here are 25 T cell receptor beta chains from one sample, sequenced in a study of blood T cells in healthy people across ages (dated by TCRdb to about 2015). The library was made by 5' RACE. The instrument given in TCRdb is Illumina HiSeq 2500. The second PCR ran for roughly 7 to 12 cycles and used a J-beta primer mix along with a sample-barcoded 5' primer. TCRdb trimmed public reads at Q25 via fastp, called clones via MiXCR and kept in-frame beta chains. Rows with a matching CDR3 protein are joined into one entry that keeps the most common DNA and genes. The sample records around 870,000 distinct CDR3 sequences, 25% to 30% of which are singletons. Together, the top ten hold 15% to 20% of the sample. Sequencing was carried out using blood. These receptor sequences come from a woman of 80 years or more in good health.

About this clonotype itself: This may be a read error, as it is one base from a much larger clone. V usage is TRBV5-1 and J usage is TRBJ1-5, with D tentatively TRBD1 (5 bases). Trimming removed 0 bases from V and 6 bases from J, with 13 bases in between. Germline CDR1 and CDR2: SGHRS and YFSETQ. The CDR3 totals 15 residues. CDR3 DNA sequence: TGCGCCAGCAGCTTGGAGGGCGGCGGGGGTCAGCCCCAGCATTTT. It yields the protein CASSLEGGGGQPQHF.

This clonotype has a handful of counts. This chain uses TRBV3-1 with TRBJ2-1, with D perhaps given as TRBD1 or TRBD2 (6 bases each). The end of the DNA is better explained by TRBJ2-7, so the J call may be wrong. The CDR3 consists of 17 residues. Germline V gene lookup returns CDR1 LGHDT and CDR2 YNNKEL (reference sequence). Here the CDR3 reads CASSPRRRGRTYNEQYF. The CDR3 DNA reads as TGTGCCAGCAGCCCCCGTAGACGGGGGCGAACCTACAATGAGCAGTACTTC.

This clonotype has at least ten counts. This sequence joins TRBV7-2 and TRBJ2-3; D unclear. CDR1 SGHTA and CDR2 FQGNSA come from the germline V gene. V lost 0 bases and J lost 9, with 7 bases in between. This CDR3 spans 12 amino acids. The CDR3 loop reads CASSLAGGTQYF. CDR3 bases: TGTGCCAGCAGCTTAGCGGGCGGCACGCAGTATTTT.

This clonotype was detected a few times. The chain joins TRBV24-1 to TRBJ2-5; D not certain. Deletions cut 1 base from V and 4 bases from J, with 12 bases between. The CDR3 sequence is 15 residues long. The germline V gene has CDR1 KGHDR and CDR2 SFDVKD. The CDR3: CATSDFSEPPETQYF. The CDR3, as DNA: TGTGCCACCAGTGATTTCTCAGAACCCCCAGAGACCCAGTACTTC.

In this sample, this clonotype turned up many times. J is TRBJ2-3 and V is TRBV29-1; D may be TRBD1 or TRBD2 (6 bases each). Trimming shortened V by 4 bases and J by 0 bases, and 17 bases separated the two germline ends. The germline V gene has CDR1 SQVTM and CDR2 ANQGSEA. The CDR3 loop spans 16 amino acids. This CDR3 reads CSVVGGTRDSTDTQYF. In DNA, the CDR3 is TGCAGCGTTGTGGGGGGCACCCGGGATAGCACAGATACGCAGTATTTT.

On this clonotype itself: At one end, the junction sequence differs from germline, possibly due to a read error. This chain connects TRBV2 to TRBJ2-3, with a tentative D call TRBD2 (5 bases). The CDR3 extends over 12 amino acids. Germline values: CDR1 SNHLY, CDR2 FYNNEI. The CDR3 reads CTSNRDTDTQYF. DNA of the CDR3: TGTACCAGCAATCGGGACACAGATACGCAGTATTTT. The full variable domain, in which reference TRBV2 and TRBJ2-3 provide the parts outside the CDR3, is EPEVTQTPSHQVTQMGQEVILRCVPISNHLYFYWYRQILGQKVEFLVSFYNNEISEKSEIFDDQFSVERPDGSNFTLKIRSTKLEDSAMYFCTSNRDTDTQYFGPGTRLTVL.

This clonotype appeared a few times. The gene calls are TRBV20-1 and TRBJ2-4; no reliable D call. The J call is in doubt because the DNA end fits TRBJ2-7 better. CDR3 length: 15 amino acids. CDR1 and CDR2 (germline): DFQATT, SNEGSKA (reference sequence). CDR3 loop: CSARGPWARRDEQYF. Here the CDR3 DNA reads TGCAGTGCTAGAGGTCCCTGGGCCAGGAGAGACGAGCAGTACTTC.

This clonotype was seen a handful of times. The chain has TRBV6-2 or TRBV6-3 and TRBJ2-2; 7 bases align to TRBD1. The CDR3 is 15 amino acids. V lost 5 bases to trimming and J lost 1 base; unmatched junction nucleotides: 4. Germline lookup yields CDR1 MNHEY and CDR2 SVGEGT. The CDR3 nucleotides read TGTGCCAGCAGTCGCTACAGGGGGAACACCGGGGAGCTGTTTTTT. This sequence encodes CASSRYRGNTGELFF.

Remarks on this clonotype: Being one base from a much bigger clone, this may be a read error. The chain joins TRBV18 to TRBJ2-5; 13 bases are shared with TRBD2. Looked up from germline, CDR1 is KGHSH and CDR2 is LQKENI. The CDR3 consists of 16 residues. J lost 11 bases, V lost 7 bases, and 16 bases had no gene match. In DNA form, the CDR3 reads TGTGCCAGCTTATCGGGACTAGCGGGGCTAGAGGGGGAGCAGTACTTC. Its protein product is CASLSGLAGLEGEQYF.

This rearrangement joins TRBV2 to TRBJ1-2; perhaps TRBD1 as D (6 bases). The CDR3 is 15 residues long. V was clipped by 2 bases and J by 12 bases, with 22 bases between them. Germline assignment: CDR1 SNHLY and CDR2 FYNNEI. CDR3 sequence: CASSEMGGAPLRDTF. The DNA of the CDR3 is TGTGCCAGCAGTGAAATGGGGGGGGCCCCCTTGAGAGACACCTTC.

V and J are TRBV20-1 and TRBJ1-4; no clear D. The CDR3 length is 14 residues. Trimming stripped 0 bases from V and 4 bases from J, with 9 bases between. Germline V CDR1 and CDR2: DFQATT, SNEGSKA (reference sequence). The CDR3 DNA is TGCAGTGCTAGAGATCTGCAGTTTAATGAAAAACTGTTTTTT. It specifies CSARDLQFNEKLFF.

This clonotype was observed a few times. This chain uses TRBV7-3 with TRBJ2-1; unclear D gene. The V and J ends lost 4 bases and 9 bases respectively, with 25 bases between them. The CDR3 is 17 amino acids. The germline V gene has CDR1 SGHTA and CDR2 FQGTGA. The CDR3 DNA reads TGTGCCAGCAGCTCAATGGTGGCTATTTCCCGACCGGCTGAGCAGTTCTTC. As protein: CASSSMVAISRPAEQFF. The full variable domain, in which reference TRBV7-3 and TRBJ2-1 provide the parts outside the CDR3, is GAGVSQTPSNKVTEKGKYVELRCDPISGHTALYWYRQSLGQGPEFLIYFQGTGAADDSGLPNDRFFAVRPEGSVSTLKIQRTERGDSAVYLCASSSMVAISRPAEQFFGPGTRLTVL.

The chain is built from TRBV11-2 and TRBJ2-7, with 9 nucleotides matching TRBD1. V lost 4 bases to trimming and J lost 13 bases; unmatched junction nucleotides: 5. Germline assignment: CDR1 SGHAT and CDR2 FQNNGV. The CDR3 loop spans 11 amino acids. DNA for the CDR3: TGTGCCAGCAGCTACCGACAGGGGGTCTACTTC. Amino acid sequence: CASSYRQGVYF. The full variable domain, its missing parts supplied by reference TRBV11-2 and TRBJ2-7, is EAGVAQSPRYKIIEKRQSVAFWCNPISGHATLYWYQQILGQGPKLLIQFQNNGVVDDSQLPKDRFSAERLKGVDSTLKIQPAKLEDSAVYLCASSYRQGVYFGPGTRLTVT.

This clonotype was detected a few times. This rearrangement joins TRBV12-3 or TRBV12-4 to TRBJ1-5, with D possibly TRBD1 on 6 matching bases. V lost 9 bases to trimming and J lost 0 bases, with 15 bases between them. The CDR3 totals 15 residues. The CDR3 loop reads CASRQALLSNQPQHF. The CDR3 nucleotides read TGTGCCAGTAGACAGGCGCTTCTTAGCAATCAGCCCCAGCATTTT.

As for this clonotype: A read error is possible here, since a much larger clone lies one base away. The chain has TRBV6-2 or TRBV6-3 and TRBJ2-5; possible D gene TRBD1, 6 bases. Per the germline V gene, CDR1 is MNHEY and CDR2 is SVGEGT. The CDR3 is 12 amino acids. CDR3 in DNA: TGTGCCGGCAGTGGACAGCAAGAGACCCAGTACTTC. Translating it yields CAGSGQQETQYF.

This clonotype appeared many times. V is TRBV7-6 and J is TRBJ2-4; 9 bases line up with TRBD2. J gave up 4 bases and V 2 bases, and 9 bases lay outside the gene matches. The CDR3 spans 17 residues. Per germline, CDR1 SGHVS and CDR2 FNYEAQ. The CDR3: CASSLNAWRGGKNIQYF. Here the CDR3 DNA reads TGTGCCAGCAGCTTAAATGCGTGGCGGGGGGGAAAAAACATTCAGTACTTC.

The J gene is TRBJ1-3, the V gene TRBV5-1; D is ambiguous. The CDR3 spans 15 residues. V was trimmed by 1 base and J by 0 bases, leaving 8 bases between them. The germline gives CDR1 SGHRS, CDR2 YFSETQ. CDR3 DNA sequence: TGCGCCAGCAGCTTGAGTTGGAACTCTGGAAACACCATATATTTT. Its translation: CASSLSWNSGNTIYF.

This clonotype was counted many times. The rearrangement uses TRBV27 and TRBJ1-2; 7 bases fit TRBD1. CDR1 MNHEY and CDR2 SMNVEV come from the germline V gene (reference sequence). This CDR3 comprises 15 residues. After removal of 0 bases from V and 4 bases from J, the junction contained 5 bases not matched to a gene. CDR3 sequence (DNA): TGTGCCAGCAGTTTATCGACGACAGGGCCCTATGGCTACACCTTC. It yields the protein CASSLSTTGPYGYTF.

The CDR3 coding sequence is TGCAGTGCTATATCAGGGACTAGCGGGGGGAACCAAGAGACCCAGTACTTC. As protein: CSAISGTSGGNQETQYF. The gene calls are TRBV20-1 and TRBJ2-5; 15 nucleotides match TRBD2. Germline-derived CDR1 and CDR2 are DFQATT and SNEGSKA (reference sequence). The CDR3 totals 17 residues. Trimming cost V 4 bases and J 0 bases; bases outside gene matches: 6.

This clonotype was counted a single time. A read error may produce the germline difference seen at one junction end. The chain carries TRBV6-6 and TRBJ2-4, with 8 bases fitting TRBD2. The end of the DNA fits TRBJ2-5 better, so the J call may be wrong. Germline loops: CDR1 MNHNY, CDR2 SVGAGI (reference sequence). The CDR3 loop spans 16 amino acids. The CDR3 DNA reads TGTGCCAACAGTTATACTGGCGGGGGGTTAAAAGAGACCCAGTACTTC. It yields the protein CANSYTGGGLKETQYF.

Comment on this clonotype: Being one base from a much bigger clone, this may be a read error. The chain uses TRBV19 and TRBJ2-3, with 8 bases lining up with TRBD2. Germline assignment: CDR1 LNHDA and CDR2 SQIVND (reference sequence). The CDR3 runs 14 residues. The V and J ends lost 11 bases and 5 bases, in that order; junction bases with no gene match: 12. CDR3 residues: CAGSRRGAIDTQYF. Here the CDR3 DNA reads TGTGCCGGTTCCAGGCGGGGGGCCATAGATACGCAGTATTTT.

This clonotype was counted ten times or more. The chain employs TRBV7-2 and TRBJ2-7; D might be TRBD1 (5 bases). Trimming shortened V by 1 base and J by 0 bases, and 10 bases separated the two germline ends. The CDR3 is 15 residues long. Germline-derived CDR1 and CDR2 are SGHTA and FQGNSA. The CDR3 sequence: CASSLGGTTSYEQYF. The CDR3 DNA sequence: TGTGCCAGCAGCTTAGGGGGCACCACCTCCTACGAGCAGTACTTC.

CDR3 loop: CASSLSNIGDDTQYF. As DNA, the CDR3 is TGTGCCAGCAGTTTATCGAATATAGGGGACGATACGCAGTATTTT. The chain is built from TRBV27 and TRBJ2-3; D tentatively fits TRBD1 or TRBD2 (5 bases each). V lost 0 bases and J lost 6, with 13 bases in between. This CDR3 is 15 amino acids long. Germline assignment: CDR1 MNHEY and CDR2 SMNVEV (reference sequence).

In its sample, this clonotype was seen many times. The rearrangement links TRBV29-1 to TRBJ2-5; D is undetermined. The CDR3 covers 14 residues. Germline assignment: CDR1 SQVTM and CDR2 ANQGSEA. Between the trimmed V and J ends, which lost 0 bases and 1 base, there was a span of 9 bases. The CDR3 region has the DNA TGCAGCGTTGAAGATCTCTGGAGCCAAGAGACCCAGTACTTC. It translates to CSVEDLWSQETQYF.

This clonotype was detected many times. The rearrangement uses TRBV4-3 and TRBJ2-7; 8 bases match TRBD1. J gave up 2 bases and V 1 base, and 7 bases lay outside the gene matches. Germline CDR1 reads LGHNA; CDR2 reads YSLEER. CDR3 size: 16 residues. Here the CDR3 DNA reads TGCGCCAGCAGCCAAGGGAGCGGACAGGGCGCCTACGAGCAGTACTTC. This sequence encodes CASSQGSGQGAYEQYF.